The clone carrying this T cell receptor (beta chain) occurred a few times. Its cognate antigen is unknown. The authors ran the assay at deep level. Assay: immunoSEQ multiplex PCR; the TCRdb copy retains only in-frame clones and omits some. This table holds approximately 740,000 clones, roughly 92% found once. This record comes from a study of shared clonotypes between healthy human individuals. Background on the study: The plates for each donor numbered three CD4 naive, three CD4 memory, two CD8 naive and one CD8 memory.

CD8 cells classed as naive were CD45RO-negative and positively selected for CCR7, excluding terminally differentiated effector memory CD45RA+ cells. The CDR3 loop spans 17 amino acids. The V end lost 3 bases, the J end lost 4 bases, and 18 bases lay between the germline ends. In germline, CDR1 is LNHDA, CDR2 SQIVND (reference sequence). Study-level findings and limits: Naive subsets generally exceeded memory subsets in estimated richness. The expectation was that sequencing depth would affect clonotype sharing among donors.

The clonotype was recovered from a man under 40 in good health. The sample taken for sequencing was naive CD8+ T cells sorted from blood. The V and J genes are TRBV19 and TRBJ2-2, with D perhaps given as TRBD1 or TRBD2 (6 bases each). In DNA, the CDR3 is TGTGCCAGTAGTATCGAGGGGGGTATACAGCTCACCGGGGAGCTGTTTTTT. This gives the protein CASSIEGGIQLTGELFF. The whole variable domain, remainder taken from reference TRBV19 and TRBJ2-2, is DGGITQSPKYLFRKEGQNVTLSCEQNLNHDAMYWYRQDPGQGLRLIYYSQIVNDFQKGDIAEGYSVSREKKESFPLTVTSAQKNPTAFYLCASSIEGGIQLTGELFFGEGSRLTVL.